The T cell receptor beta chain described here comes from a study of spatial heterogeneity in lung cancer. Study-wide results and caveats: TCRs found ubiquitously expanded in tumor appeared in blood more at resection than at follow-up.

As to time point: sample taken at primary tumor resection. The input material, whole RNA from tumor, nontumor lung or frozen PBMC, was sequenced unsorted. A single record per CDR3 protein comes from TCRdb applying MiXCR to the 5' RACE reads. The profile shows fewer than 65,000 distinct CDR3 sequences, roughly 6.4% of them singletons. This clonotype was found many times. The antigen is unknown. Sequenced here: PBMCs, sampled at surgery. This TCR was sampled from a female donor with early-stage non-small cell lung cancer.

As DNA, the CDR3 is TGTGCCAGCAGCGTTAAGAACACTGAAGCTTTCTTT. It is translated as CASSVKNTEAFF. The chain joins TRBV11-2 to TRBJ1-1; D ambiguous. V was trimmed by 5 bases and J by 1 base, leaving 5 bases between them. The CDR3 loop spans 12 amino acids. Germline V lookup: CDR1 SGHAT, CDR2 FQNNGV.